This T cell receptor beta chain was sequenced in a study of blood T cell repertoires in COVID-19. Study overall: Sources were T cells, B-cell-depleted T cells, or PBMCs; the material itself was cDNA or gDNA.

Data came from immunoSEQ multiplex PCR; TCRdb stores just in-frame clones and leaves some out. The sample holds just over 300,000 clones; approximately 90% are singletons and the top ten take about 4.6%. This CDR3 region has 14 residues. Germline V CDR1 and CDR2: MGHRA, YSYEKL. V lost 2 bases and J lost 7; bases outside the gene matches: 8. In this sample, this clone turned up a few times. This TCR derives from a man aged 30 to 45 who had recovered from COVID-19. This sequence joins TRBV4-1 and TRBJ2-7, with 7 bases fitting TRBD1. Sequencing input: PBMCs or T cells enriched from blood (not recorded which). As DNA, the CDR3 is TGCGCCAGCAGCCAACAACAGGGGTATATTGAGCAGTACTTC. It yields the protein CASSQQQGYIEQYF.